These 30 T cell receptor beta chains share one sample of origin, sequenced in a study of T cells in Graves' hyperthyroidism and ophthalmopathy (dated by TCRdb to between 2018 and 2021). Receptor libraries were prepared by multiplex PCR. Sequenced on an Illumina HiSeq 2000. The TCR beta CDR3 regions were amplified from the RNA transcripts. The TCR CDR3 was subjected to a first round of RT-PCR using the HTBI primer set and the Qiagen OneStep RT-PCR kit. TCRdb reprocessing: public reads trimmed at Q25 with fastp, clones called with MiXCR, in-frame beta chains kept. Each entry merges the rows of one CDR3 protein and shows their most common DNA and genes. Across this sample there are some 300,000 distinct CDR3 sequences, with over 15% seen only once. The ten top clones hold 33% of the sample. The specimen was blood. The receptors come from a man aged 25 to 40 with Graves' hyperthyroidism.

In its sample, this clonotype was seen many times. The CDR3 loop is CASSFGRGPYNEQFF. The CDR3 DNA follows: TGTGCCAGCAGTTTCGGGCGGGGCCCCTACAATGAGCAGTTCTTC. The genes are TRBV28 and TRBJ2-1, with a weak D call TRBD2 (6 bases). Trimming stripped 3 bases from V and 2 bases from J, with 11 bases between. From germline, CDR1 is MDHEN and CDR2 SYDVKM. The CDR3 has 15 amino acids.

This clonotype was counted once. A read error is possible here, since a much larger clone lies one base away. This chain uses TRBV6-1 with TRBJ1-1; a weak D match, TRBD1 (5 bases). The CDR3 is made up of 13 amino acids. V was trimmed by 11 bases and J by 4 bases, leaving 17 bases between them. Germline CDR1 is MNHNS and CDR2 is SASEGT. Here the CDR3 DNA reads TGTGCCGGTTCGGCAGGGCGGACCACTGAAGCTTTCTTT. Amino acid sequence: CAGSAGRTTEAFF.

This clonotype showed up many times. CDR3 sequence: CASSDTGSPYGYTF. The CDR3 DNA reads as TGCGCCAGCAGTGATACAGGGAGTCCCTATGGCTACACCTTC. This sequence joins TRBV10-1 and TRBJ1-2, with a tentative D call TRBD1 (6 bases). The CDR3 totals 14 residues. Germline CDR1 and CDR2: WNHNN and SYGVQD (reference sequence). Deletions cut 3 bases from V and 4 bases from J, with 12 bases between.

The table lists this clonotype with a few counts. The chain employs TRBV10-2 and TRBJ2-5; D is unresolved. Deletions cut 0 bases from V and 7 bases from J, with 15 bases between. Germline V gives CDR1 WSHSY, CDR2 SAAADI. The length of the CDR3 is 15 residues. CDR3 amino acids: CASSESNLELGTQYF. The CDR3 region has the DNA TGCGCCAGCAGTGAGTCCAACCTTGAATTAGGGACCCAGTACTTC.

This clonotype was seen ten or more times. V usage is TRBV5-1 and J usage is TRBJ1-1, with D possibly TRBD1 on 6 matching bases. Germline V gene lookup returns CDR1 SGHRS and CDR2 YFSETQ. V was pared by 6 bases and J by 4 bases, with 13 bases between. This CDR3 is built from 13 residues. CDR3: CASMKGGRTEAFF. The CDR3 DNA sequence: TGCGCCAGCATGAAAGGGGGTCGCACTGAAGCTTTCTTT.

This clonotype was recorded at least ten times. The chain employs TRBV10-3 and TRBJ2-1, with D unclear. CDR3 length: 13 amino acids. Germline V gene sequence: CDR1 ENHRY, CDR2 SYGVKD. Trimming shortened V by 7 bases and J by 5 bases, and 12 bases separated the two germline ends. The CDR3 DNA reads TGTGCCATCATGGGCGGCACTGACAATGAGCAGTTCTTC. Its protein product is CAIMGGTDNEQFF.

This clonotype was seen a handful of times. The chain recombines TRBV20-1 with TRBJ2-7, with 7 positions matching TRBD2. Germline V gene sequence: CDR1 DFQATT, CDR2 SNEGSKA (reference sequence). The J segment lost 1 base and the V segment lost 1 base, leaving 7 bases of the junction unmatched. This CDR3 comprises 15 residues. As DNA, the CDR3 is TGCAGTGCTAGAGTATCGCTAGCGGTTTCCTACGAGCAGTACTTC. As protein: CSARVSLAVSYEQYF.

Comment on this clonotype: A much larger clone lies one base from this, so it may be a read error. The chain combines TRBV12-3 or TRBV12-4 with TRBJ2-1, with D possibly being TRBD1 (5 bases). CDR3 size: 14 residues. Trimming stripped 4 bases from V and 0 bases from J, with 7 bases between. The CDR3 DNA follows: TGTGCCAGCAGTTGGGGCAGCTCCTACAATGAGCAGTTCTTC. It specifies CASSWGSSYNEQFF.

The chain combines TRBV6-1 with TRBJ2-6; D not certain. This CDR3 comprises 16 residues. The V gene's germline CDR1 is MNHNS and CDR2 SASEGT. The V end lost 5 bases, the J end lost 0 bases, and 11 bases lay between the germline ends. The CDR3 coding sequence is TGTGCCAGCAGTCGGGCATCCAACTCTGGGGCCAACGTCCTGACTTTC. The encoded protein is CASSRASNSGANVLTF.

There are a few counts of this clonotype. The genes are TRBV30 and TRBJ1-5, with a weak D call TRBD1 (5 bases). The CDR3 is 15 amino acids. CDR1 and CDR2 (germline): GTSNPN, SVGIG (reference sequence). Trimming stripped 2 bases from V and 0 bases from J, with 11 bases between. The CDR3 spells CAWSSGRGSNQPQHF. DNA of the CDR3: TGTGCCTGGAGTTCGGGGAGGGGTAGCAATCAGCCCCAGCATTTT.

Points on this clonotype: Given the absence of the conserved phenylalanine or tryptophan at the CDR3 end, a read error is likely. V gene TRBV27 combines with J gene TRBJ1-6; TRBD1 matches 10 bases. Germline lookup yields CDR1 MNHEY and CDR2 SMNVEV (reference sequence). The CDR3 sequence is 15 residues long. With V trimmed by 5 bases and J by 7 bases, 5 bases remained unmatched. The CDR3, as DNA: TGTGCCAGCAGTCACCGGGACAGGGGCAATTCACCCCTCCACCTT. Its translation: CASSHRDRGNSPLHL.

The CDR3 loop reads CASSLEDLGGNEQFF. Here the CDR3 DNA reads TGTGCCAGCAGCTTAGAGGACTTGGGCGGCAATGAGCAGTTCTTC. The chain links TRBV7-9 to TRBJ2-1; TRBD2 might be the D (5 bases). Trimming left V 1 base short and J 6 bases short, with 13 bases between. The CDR3 runs to 15 residues. The germline V gene encodes CDR1 SEHNR and CDR2 FQNEAQ (reference sequence).

The table lists this clonotype with many counts. The chain recombines TRBV28 with TRBJ1-5; D unresolved. The CDR3 loop spans 12 amino acids. Germline CDR1 MDHEN, CDR2 SYDVKM. With 7 bases removed from V and 5 bases from J, the gap between germline ends came to 9 bases. CDR3: CASTLGHQPQHF. The CDR3 bases are TGTGCCAGCACCCTGGGTCATCAGCCCCAGCATTTT.

The rearrangement links TRBV27 to TRBJ1-1, with D tentatively TRBD1 (6 bases). The CDR3 spans 14 residues. From germline, CDR1 is MNHEY and CDR2 SMNVEV (reference sequence). Trimming took off 5 bases at V and 7 bases at J, with 17 bases between the two ends. The CDR3, as DNA: TGTGCCAGCAGTCTCCGGGGGGGCGGGAATGAAGCTTTCTTT. It specifies CASSLRGGGNEAFF.

This clonotype was seen repeatedly, ten times or more. V is TRBV4-1 and J is TRBJ2-7; the D gene could be TRBD1 or TRBD2 (6 bases each). The CDR3 is made up of 15 amino acids. Trimming left V 4 bases short and J 0 bases short, with 13 bases between. Germline V CDR1 and CDR2: MGHRA, YSYEKL. CDR3 bases: TGCGCCAGCAGCCCCGGTGGAGGGGGCTCCTACGAGCAGTACTTC. It is translated as CASSPGGGGSYEQYF.

The gene calls are TRBV12-3 or TRBV12-4 and TRBJ1-1; D gene ambiguous. V dropped 2 bases and J dropped 2 bases, with 12 bases sitting between them. The CDR3 covers 15 residues. Here the CDR3 DNA reads TGTGCCAGCAGTTTAACGGCAGCGCTAAACACTGAAGCTTTCTTT. Protein: CASSLTAALNTEAFF.

J is TRBJ2-1 and V is TRBV27, with 8 bases matching TRBD2. Germline values: CDR1 MNHEY, CDR2 SMNVEV (reference sequence). V was clipped by 5 bases and J by 0 bases; unmatched bases: 6. This CDR3 spans 16 amino acids. The CDR3 DNA sequence: TGTGCCAGCAGTAGCTCGGGACTAGTCTCCTACAATGAGCAGTTCTTC. Its protein is CASSSSGLVSYNEQFF.

The sample holds many counts of this clonotype. The rearrangement uses TRBV30 and TRBJ2-2; tentatively, D is TRBD1 or TRBD2 (5 bases each). V dropped 4 bases and J dropped 4 bases, with 19 bases sitting between them. Germline loops: CDR1 GTSNPN, CDR2 SVGIG (reference sequence). The length of the CDR3 is 16 residues. The CDR3 DNA follows: TGTGCCTGGATCCCGCCAGGGCAGGGAGCCACCGGGGAGCTGTTTTTT. It encodes CAWIPPGQGATGELFF.

This clonotype was seen repeatedly, ten times or more. The chain carries TRBV6-1 and TRBJ2-5; D is unclear. The germline V gene encodes CDR1 MNHNS and CDR2 SASEGT. V lost 6 bases, J lost 5 bases, and 10 bases lay in between. The CDR3 has 12 residues. CDR3 sequence: CASRSGAETQYF. The CDR3 DNA follows: TGTGCCAGCAGATCCGGAGCTGAGACCCAGTACTTC.

The gene calls are TRBV9 and TRBJ2-5; D remains ambiguous. This CDR3 region has 14 residues. The germline V gene has CDR1 SGDLS and CDR2 YYNGEE. Trimming left V 4 bases short and J 4 bases short, with 14 bases between. Here the CDR3 DNA reads TGTGCCAGCAGCCTGACACAGCTAGGAGAGACCCAGTACTTC. Its protein is CASSLTQLGETQYF.

This clonotype was picked up a small number of times. The chain carries TRBV2 and TRBJ2-7; 11 nucleotides match TRBD2. The CDR3 has 13 amino acids. After removal of 11 bases from V and 2 bases from J, the junction contained 5 bases not matched to a gene. Per germline, CDR1 SNHLY and CDR2 FYNNEI. The CDR3: CASTSGNPYEQYF. In DNA form, the CDR3 reads TGTGCCTCGACTAGCGGGAACCCCTACGAGCAGTACTTC.

The chain has TRBV14 and TRBJ1-2; D is possibly TRBD1 (6 bases). Trimming took 5 bases from V and 5 from J, leaving 12 bases between them. The CDR3 runs to 13 residues. In germline, CDR1 is SGHDN, CDR2 FVKESK. CDR3: CASSLDSGYGYTF. In DNA form, the CDR3 reads TGTGCCAGCAGCTTGGACAGTGGGTATGGCTACACCTTC.

This clonotype was recorded at least ten times. This CDR3 reads CASRQGLAGFYEQYF. CDR3 coding DNA: TGTGCCAGCAGGCAGGGACTAGCGGGTTTCTACGAGCAGTACTTC. This sequence joins TRBV2 and TRBJ2-7; TRBD2 matches at 12 bases. V was pared by 6 bases and J by 3 bases, with 6 bases of the junction left unmatched. Germline V gene data show CDR1 as SNHLY and CDR2 as FYNNEI. The CDR3 runs 15 residues.

This sequence joins TRBV20-1 and TRBJ2-4; D possibly uses TRBD1 or TRBD2 (5 bases each). V was trimmed by 7 bases and J by 1 base, leaving 14 bases between them. The CDR3 is 14 amino acids. Germline V CDR1 and CDR2: DFQATT, SNEGSKA (reference sequence). For the CDR3, the DNA is TGCAGTGGGAGTGAGGGGACGGCCAAAAACATTCAGTACTTC. Amino acids: CSGSEGTAKNIQYF.

The chain has TRBV19 and TRBJ2-5; 7 bases align to TRBD2. The CDR3 sequence is 12 residues long. The J segment lost 4 bases and the V segment lost 6 bases, leaving 2 bases of the junction unmatched. The germline V gene encodes CDR1 LNHDA and CDR2 SQIVND (reference sequence). The CDR3 bases are TGTGCCAGTAGAAAGCGGGGAGAGACCCAGTACTTC. It specifies CASRKRGETQYF.

In its sample, this clonotype was seen a few times. The chain combines TRBV6-1 with TRBJ1-6; D is possibly TRBD1 (5 bases). The length of the CDR3 is 15 residues. V gave up 3 bases and J gave up 1 base, with 7 bases separating them. CDR1 is MNHNS, CDR2 SASEGT, per germline. CDR3 bases: TGTGCCAGCAGTGAGGGGGAGTCCTATAATTCACCCCTCCACTTT. Its protein product is CASSEGESYNSPLHF.

This clonotype came up many times. The chain links TRBV2 to TRBJ2-5; 7 positions agree with TRBD2. CDR1 and CDR2 (germline): SNHLY, FYNNEI. The V gene end was trimmed by 1 base and the J gene end by 4 bases; junction bases not matched to a gene: 6. The CDR3 is 15 residues long. CDR3 sequence: CASSEVGGRGETQYF. CDR3 in DNA: TGTGCCAGCAGTGAAGTGGGCGGGAGAGGAGAGACCCAGTACTTC. The variable domain in full, completed from reference TRBV2 and TRBJ2-5, reads EPEVTQTPSHQVTQMGQEVILRCVPISNHLYFYWYRQILGQKVEFLVSFYNNEISEKSEIFDDQFSVERPDGSNFTLKIRSTKLEDSAMYFCASSEVGGRGETQYFGPGTRLLVL.

This clonotype was detected only a few times. This rearrangement joins TRBV11-3 to TRBJ2-3; 13 bases agree with TRBD2. The V segment lost 7 bases and the J segment 1 base; nucleotides outside the gene matches: 17. The germline CDR1 and CDR2 sequences are SGHNT and YENEEA. The CDR3 totals 20 residues. CDR3 sequence: CASTTGQGGLAGEGTDTQYF. CDR3 coding DNA: TGTGCCAGCACCACGGGACAGGGAGGACTAGCGGGAGAGGGCACAGATACGCAGTATTTT.

This clonotype was counted ten times or more. The chain links TRBV18 to TRBJ2-7, with D perhaps TRBD1 (5 bases). V was shortened by 6 bases and J by 0 bases, with 21 bases between the two germline ends. The germline gives CDR1 KGHSH, CDR2 LQKENI. This CDR3 region has 17 residues. The CDR3 DNA reads as TGTGCCAGCTCTCGAAAAGGGGTGACCAAACCCTCCTACGAGCAGTACTTC. It codes for CASSRKGVTKPSYEQYF.

The chain recombines TRBV6-1 with TRBJ1-2, with a tentative D call TRBD1 (5 bases). This CDR3 comprises 15 residues. V lost 1 base to trimming and J lost 0 bases, with 9 bases between them. The germline V gene has CDR1 MNHNS and CDR2 SASEGT. The CDR3 sequence: CASSEEWGSNYGYTF. The CDR3 DNA follows: TGTGCCAGCAGTGAAGAGTGGGGGTCTAACTATGGCTACACCTTC.